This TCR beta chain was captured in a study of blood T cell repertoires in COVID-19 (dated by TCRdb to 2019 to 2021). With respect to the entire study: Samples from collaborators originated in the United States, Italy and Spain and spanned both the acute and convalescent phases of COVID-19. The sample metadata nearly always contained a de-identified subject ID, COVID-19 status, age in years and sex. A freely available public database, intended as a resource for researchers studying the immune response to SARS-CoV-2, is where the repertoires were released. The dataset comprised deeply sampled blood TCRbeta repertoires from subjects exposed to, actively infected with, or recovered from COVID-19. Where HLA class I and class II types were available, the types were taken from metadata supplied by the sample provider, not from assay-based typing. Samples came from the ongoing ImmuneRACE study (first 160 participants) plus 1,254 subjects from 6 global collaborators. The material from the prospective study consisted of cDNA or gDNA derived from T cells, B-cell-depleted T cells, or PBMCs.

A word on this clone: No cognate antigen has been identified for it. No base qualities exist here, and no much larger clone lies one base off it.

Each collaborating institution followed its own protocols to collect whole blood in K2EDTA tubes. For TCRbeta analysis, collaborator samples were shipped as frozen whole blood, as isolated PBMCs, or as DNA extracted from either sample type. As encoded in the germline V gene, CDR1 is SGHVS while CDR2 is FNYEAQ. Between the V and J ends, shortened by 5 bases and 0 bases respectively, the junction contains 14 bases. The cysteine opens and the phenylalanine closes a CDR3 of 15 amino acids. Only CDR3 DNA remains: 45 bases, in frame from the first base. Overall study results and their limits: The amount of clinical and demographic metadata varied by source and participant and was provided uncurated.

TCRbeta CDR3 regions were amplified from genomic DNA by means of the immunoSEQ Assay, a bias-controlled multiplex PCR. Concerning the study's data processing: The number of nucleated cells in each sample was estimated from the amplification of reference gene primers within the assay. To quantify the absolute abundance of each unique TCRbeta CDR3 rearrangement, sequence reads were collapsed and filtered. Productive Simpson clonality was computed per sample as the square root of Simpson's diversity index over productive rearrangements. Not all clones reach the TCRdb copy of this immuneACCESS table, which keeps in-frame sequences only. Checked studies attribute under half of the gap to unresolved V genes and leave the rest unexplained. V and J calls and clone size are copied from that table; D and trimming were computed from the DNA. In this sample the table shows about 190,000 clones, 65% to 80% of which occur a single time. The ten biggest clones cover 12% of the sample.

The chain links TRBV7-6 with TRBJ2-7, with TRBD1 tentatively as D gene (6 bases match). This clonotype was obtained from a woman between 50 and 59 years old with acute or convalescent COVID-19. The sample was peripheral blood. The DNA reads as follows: TGTGCCAGCAGCGCAAGCACAGGGAGCTCCTACGAGCAGTACTTC. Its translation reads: CASSASTGSSYEQYF.